This TCR beta chain is drawn from a study of blood T cell repertoires in COVID-19. About the study: Sources were T cells, B-cell-depleted T cells, or PBMCs; the material itself was cDNA or gDNA.

Profiled with immunoSEQ multiplex PCR; TCRdb holds only in-frame clones, not every one. This table holds 96,000 or so clones, 90% found once. Trimming removed 1 base from V and 6 bases from J, with 11 bases in between. Germline V gene sequence: CDR1 SGHTA, CDR2 FQGNSA. The CDR3 runs 14 residues. This clonotype was obtained from a man in his 60s with acute or convalescent COVID-19. The rearrangement joins TRBV7-2 to TRBJ2-3; D remains ambiguous. The material sequenced was peripheral blood. CDR3 sequence (DNA): TGTGCCAGCAGCTTAGGGAGCATAAGGGATACGCAGTATTTT. Encoded protein: CASSLGSIRDTQYF. Complete variable domain (other parts from reference TRBV7-2 and TRBJ2-3): GAGVSQSPSNKVTEKGKDVELRCDPISGHTALYWYRQSLGQGLEFLIYFQGNSAPDKSGLPSDRFSAERTGGSVSTLTIQRTQQEDSAVYLCASSLGSIRDTQYFGPGTRLTVL.